A selection of T cell receptor beta chains follows, all from one sample in a study of T cell clonotyping in hematopoietic cell transplantation. Measured with immunoSEQ multiplex PCR; TCRdb has only the in-frame clones, and not every one. This table has 12,000 or so clones, 40% to 60% appearing once. The sample was peripheral blood mononuclear cells. The receptors come from a man aged 45-65 years in good health. Some clones in this sample may be carry-over from other donors' samples. Each CDR3 is given with its conserved first and last residue. A D gene is named only where the DNA matches it firmly. Some rows mark clone size as missing; the rest say once, few, many or name a class of expanded clone.

TRBV7-3,TRBD2,few,TRBJ2-1,CASSSLTSGVGNEQFF,TGTGCCAGCAGCTCACTGACTAGCGGGGTAGGAAATGAGCAGTTCTTC
TRBV14,.,.,TRBJ2-1,CASSQARGYGAEQFF,TGTGCCAGCAGCCAAGCCCGGGGTTATGGCGCTGAGCAGTTCTTC
TRBV6-1,.,.,TRBJ1-5,CASSEQGSGQPQHF,TGTGCCAGCAGTGAACAGGGTAGCGGTCAGCCCCAGCATTTT
TRBV13,.,.,TRBJ1-5,CASSLREIGQPQHF,TGTGCCAGCAGCCTCAGGGAGATAGGTCAGCCCCAGCATTTT
TRBV30,.,.,TRBJ1-1,CAWSIQVNTEAFF,TGTGCCTGGAGTATACAGGTAAACACTGAAGCTTTCTTT
TRBV25-1,.,few,TRBJ1-4,CASASGVKGTNEKLFF,TGTGCCAGCGCAAGCGGTGTGAAGGGAACAAATGAAAAACTGTTTTTT
TRBV6-1,.,.,TRBJ1-5,CASSENDRQNQPQHF,TGTGCCAGCAGTGAAAACGACAGACAAAATCAGCCCCAGCATTTT
TRBV20-1,.,few,TRBJ2-3,CSAAYPDTQYF,TGCAGTGCTGCCTACCCCGATACGCAGTATTTT
TRBV14,TRBD2,.,TRBJ2-1,CASSSLAGGSYNEQFF,TGTGCCAGCAGCTCCCTAGCGGGAGGTTCCTACAATGAGCAGTTCTTC
TRBV4-1,.,few,TRBJ1-2,CASSQDRRGYTF,TGCGCCAGCAGCCAAGATCGACGTGGCTACACCTTC
TRBV10-3,TRBD2,.,TRBJ2-3,CAISGGEGEDTDTQYF,TGTGCCATCAGTGGGGGGGAGGGAGAGGACACAGATACGCAGTATTTT
TRBV27,.,.,TRBJ2-5,CASCPEGRQETQYF,TGTGCCAGCTGTCCCGAGGGGCGGCAAGAGACCCAGTACTTC
TRBV7-2,.,.,TRBJ1-2,CASSPGHESYGYTF,TGTGCCAGCAGTCCGGGACACGAATCTTATGGCTACACCTTC
TRBV4-2,.,medium-sized,TRBJ2-3,CASSPKRRTTYTDTQYF,TGTGCCAGCAGCCCTAAGCGCCGGACTACCTACACAGATACGCAGTATTTT
TRBV4-3,TRBD2,.,TRBJ2-7,CASSQDPSGGYEQYF,TGCGCCAGCAGCCAAGACCCTAGCGGGGGCTACGAGCAGTACTTC
TRBV4-3,TRBD1,.,TRBJ1-2,CTSSQAAGTEVGYTF,TGCACCAGCAGCCAGGCGGCTGGGACAGAAGTCGGCTACACCTTC
TRBV28,TRBD2,.,TRBJ2-7,CASRPRTSWIYEQYF,TGTGCCAGCAGGCCGCGGACTAGCTGGATCTACGAGCAGTACTTC
TRBV27,.,.,TRBJ2-7,CASRTDSSREQYF,TGTGCCAGCAGAACGGACTCCTCAAGGGAGCAGTACTTC
TRBV23-1,.,few,TRBJ2-5,CASFDHQETQYF,TGCGCCAGCTTTGACCACCAAGAGACCCAGTACTTC
TRBV6-5,TRBD2,.,TRBJ2-7,CASRSGGSGSYEQYF,TGTGCCAGCAGAAGCGGGGGGAGCGGGTCCTACGAGCAGTACTTC
TRBV6-5,.,.,TRBJ2-6,CASKAGANVLTF,TGTGCCAGCAAGGCCGGGGCCAACGTCCTGACTTTC
TRBV30,TRBD1,few,TRBJ1-5,CAWSRDRGEPQHF,TGTGCCTGGAGCCGTGACAGGGGGGAGCCCCAGCATTTT
TRBV6-6,TRBD1,.,TRBJ1-1,CASSRGQGHTEAFF,TGTGCCAGCAGTAGGGGACAGGGCCACACTGAAGCTTTCTTT
TRBV7-2,.,.,TRBJ2-2,CASSLDNRFGTGELFF,TGTGCCAGCAGCTTAGACAACCGATTCGGGACCGGGGAGCTGTTTTTT
TRBV14,TRBD1,.,TRBJ2-7,CASSQWDRWAYF,TGTGCCAGCAGCCAATGGGACAGGTGGGCTTACTTC
TRBV25-1,.,.,TRBJ2-2,CASSEYIGADTGELFF,TGTGCCAGCAGTGAATATATCGGGGCGGACACCGGGGAGCTGTTTTTT
TRBV4-3,.,.,TRBJ2-7,CASSQTRGTYEQYF,TGCGCCAGCAGCCAAACCAGGGGAACCTACGAGCAGTACTTC
TRBV4-3,.,.,TRBJ2-7,CASSQDKGPYEQYF,TGCGCCAGCAGCCAAGATAAGGGACCCTACGAGCAGTACTTC
TRBV2,.,medium-sized,TRBJ2-7,CASSALGYEQYF,TGTGCCAGCAGTGCATTAGGGTACGAGCAGTACTTC
TRBV30,TRBD2,.,TRBJ2-1,CAWINAGVYNEQFF,TGTGCCTGGATCAATGCGGGGGTTTACAATGAGCAGTTCTTC
TRBV6-6,.,once,TRBJ1-1,CASSYFQVENTEAFF,TGTGCCAGCAGTTACTTCCAGGTGGAGAACACTGAAGCTTTCTTT
TRBV5-6,.,.,TRBJ1-3,CASTLGGPGNTIYF,TGTGCCAGCACCCTGGGGGGCCCTGGAAACACCATATATTTT
TRBV6-5,.,few,TRBJ1-2,CASSLVGSGYTF,TGTGCCAGCAGTTTGGTGGGATCTGGCTACACCTTC
TRBV5-8,.,.,TRBJ1-2,CASSLRATDYGYTF,TGTGCCAGCAGCCTGCGAGCCACGGACTATGGCTACACCTTC
TRBV29-1,TRBD2,few,TRBJ2-1,CSVSGTSGRGDEQFF,TGCAGCGTGTCCGGGACTAGCGGGAGGGGGGATGAGCAGTTCTTC
TRBV5-4,.,.,TRBJ2-7,CASTPEGGAYYEQYF,TGTGCCAGCACCCCAGAGGGCGGGGCTTACTACGAGCAGTACTTC
TRBV6-1,.,.,TRBJ2-3,CASSEVLGADTQYF,TGTGCCAGCAGTGAAGTCCTGGGGGCGGATACGCAGTATTTT
TRBV9,TRBD2,.,TRBJ2-5,CASSAGTREETQYF,TGTGCCAGCAGCGCGGGGACTAGGGAAGAGACCCAGTACTTC
TRBV7-6,TRBD2,.,TRBJ2-7,CASSLERATGTSYEQYF,TGTGCCAGCAGCTTAGAGCGTGCAACCGGGACTAGCTACGAGCAGTACTTC
TRBV13,.,.,TRBJ2-3,CASSSGPDTQYF,TGTGCCAGCAGCTCCGGCCCAGATACGCAGTATTTT
TRBV7-2,TRBD1,.,TRBJ2-7,CASSSRDSIYEQYF,TGTGCCAGCAGCTCCCGGGACAGTATCTACGAGCAGTACTTC
TRBV6-5,TRBD1,.,TRBJ1-2,CASSYSFAGGRNGYTF,TGTGCCAGCAGTTACTCGTTTGCAGGGGGGAGGAATGGCTACACCTTC
TRBV12-5,.,.,TRBJ1-2,CASGLSNNYGYTF,TGTGCTAGTGGTTTGAGTAACAACTATGGCTACACCTTC
TRBV6-5,.,few,TRBJ2-3,CASRVKGGVTQYF,TGTGCCAGCAGGGTAAAAGGCGGGGTCACGCAGTATTTT
TRBV25-1,TRBD1,few,TRBJ1-1,CASTPGQGSEAFF,TGTGCCAGCACTCCGGGACAGGGCTCTGAAGCTTTCTTT
TRBV6-5,.,.,TRBJ1-3,CASQASSGNTIYF,TGTGCCAGCCAGGCTAGCTCTGGAAACACCATATATTTT
TRBV7-8,.,.,TRBJ2-5,CASSSGTGTTQYF,TGTGCCAGCAGCTCTGGGACTGGAACGACCCAGTACTTC
TRBV30,.,.,TRBJ1-1,CAWKQGSLNTEAFF,TGTGCCTGGAAGCAGGGAAGTCTGAACACTGAAGCTTTCTTT
TRBV25-1,.,.,TRBJ1-5,CASSDFGGNQPQHF,TGTGCCAGCAGTGATTTCGGGGGGAATCAGCCCCAGCATTTT
TRBV30,.,.,TRBJ2-5,CAWSGWDNQETQYF,TGTGCCTGGAGTGGTTGGGATAACCAAGAGACCCAGTACTTC
TRBV28,.,.,TRBJ1-1,CANRPAGMNTEAFF,TGTGCCAACCGACCGGCAGGGATGAACACTGAAGCTTTCTTT
TRBV6-5,.,.,TRBJ1-1,CASSYGGTEAFF,TGTGCCAGCAGTTACGGAGGGACTGAAGCTTTCTTT
TRBV6-6,.,.,TRBJ2-7,CASSTGGEQYF,TGTGCCAGCAGTACCGGAGGCGAGCAGTACTTC
TRBV25-1,.,.,TRBJ1-1,CASSEYGRQAEAFF,TGTGCCAGCAGTGAATACGGGAGACAGGCCGAAGCTTTCTTT
TRBV19,.,few,TRBJ1-5,CASRGGISNQPQHF,TGTGCCAGTAGAGGGGGGATAAGCAATCAGCCCCAGCATTTT
TRBV20-1,.,.,TRBJ2-5,CSATHRASPDF,TGCAGTGCCACACATCGGGCTAGCCCTGACTTC
TRBV25-1,.,.,TRBJ2-7,CATEGLAHYEQYF,TGTGCCACCGAGGGGCTAGCGCATTACGAGCAGTACTTC
TRBV4-1,.,.,TRBJ1-3,CASSQDEGNTIYF,TGCGCCAGCAGCCAAGATGAGGGCAACACCATATATTTT
TRBV30,.,.,TRBJ2-5,CAWSTGTTGSQYF,TGTGCCTGGAGTACCGGGACAACTGGGTCCCAGTACTTC